This T cell receptor (beta chain) was identified during a study of shared clonotypes between healthy human individuals. Only in-frame clones appear in the TCRdb table, and some are missing; sequencing was by immunoSEQ multiplex PCR. In the table there are about 800,000 clones, 90% to 98% of which are singletons. V dropped 3 bases and J dropped 7; count of bases not matched to a gene: 8. CDR1 is MNHEY and CDR2 is SMNVEV in the germline V gene (reference sequence). The length of the CDR3 is 15 residues. Terminally differentiated effector memory CD45RA+ cells were excluded from the naive CD8 cells, which were CD45RO-negative and positively selected for CCR7.

Specimen: naive CD8+ T cells sorted from blood. This TCR came from a man aged 30 to 39 in good health. J is TRBJ2-7 and V is TRBV27; 11 bases line up with TRBD1. This CDR3 reads CASSLDRGPTMEQYF. CDR3 coding DNA: TGTGCCAGCAGTTTGGACAGGGGGCCTACCATGGAGCAGTACTTC.